This T cell receptor beta chain emerged from a study of T cell responses to AZD1222 COVID-19 vaccine. In the study overall: Some second doses came at about 4 weeks and others at about 12 weeks; these were pooled.

Findings and caveats of the study: Donors in the cohort were predominantly white British and more often female, and clonal diversity was possibly underestimated. Among spike-specific TCRs, nearly half reportedly target unmutated variant regions. Spike-specific TCR breadth and depth went up after people got two AZD1222 doses.

V was shortened by 2 bases and J by 0 bases, with 15 bases between the two germline ends. Looked up from germline, CDR1 is SGDLS and CDR2 is YYNGEE. CDR3 length: 18 amino acids. Regarding this clone: Its target is unknown.

Assay used: immunoSEQ multiplex PCR; TCRdb lists only in-frame clones, some missing. The sample shows about 150,000 clones, roughly 90% of them seen only once. This TCR came from an adult in good health. The chain is built from TRBV9 and TRBJ2-6, with D possibly matching TRBD1 (6 bases). Sequencing was performed on peripheral blood, taken on day 0 of AZD1222 vaccination. The CDR3 DNA follows: TGTGCCAGCAGCGTCAGTAAGACAGGTCACTCTGGGGCCAACGTCCTGACTTTC. Encoded protein: CASSVSKTGHSGANVLTF.